This T cell receptor beta chain was recovered during a study of T cell clonality in common variable immunodeficiency. Study-level findings and limits: Fewer deletions and N-nucleotide insertions were reportedly seen in common variable immunodeficiency TCR beta sequences. Fewer TCRbeta clones were shared among CVID subjects than controls.

In this sample, this clone turned up many times. Antigen unknown. Read sequence stops 3 residues before the CDR3 end, and the germline J gene provides the missing end. Sequencing input was equivalent genomic DNA from CVID and controls. Produced via immunoSEQ multiplex PCR; TCRdb's table is partial and in-frame only. The sample holds approximately 17,000 clones, and no clone turns up only once. CDR1 DFQATT and CDR2 SNEGSKA come from the germline V gene (reference sequence). J lost 7 bases, V lost 0 bases, and 9 bases had no gene match. The CDR3 runs to 15 residues. The CVID group had 15 females and about 29 males, mean age 40. CVID subjects were neither ill nor on immunomodulatory or immunosuppressive medication at sampling.

The origin of this receptor is a human donor with common variable immunodeficiency. The V gene is TRBV20-1, the J gene TRBJ1-2; TRBD1 matches at 9 bases. The specimen sequenced was peripheral blood mononuclear cells. The sequenced CDR3 bases are TGCAGTGCTAGAGATTCCCACCGGGACAGGGTTGGC. Its protein product is CSARDSHRDRVG. The complete CDR3 reads CSARDSHRDRVGYTF.